The rows below give T cell receptor beta chains drawn from one sample of a study of blood T cell repertoires in COVID-19. The assay was immunoSEQ multiplex PCR, and TCRdb's table has in-frame clones only and misses some. Of roughly 220,000 clones detected, approximately 84% appear once; the ten largest clones hold 3%. The sample comprised peripheral blood. The receptors were sampled from a woman aged 25 to 39 who had recovered from COVID-19. The CDR3 runs from the conserved cysteine through the conserved F or W. A D gene is named only where the DNA matches it firmly. Only some rows state a clone size, as once, few, many or a class for expanded clones.

D	J	size	V	DNA	CDR3
TRBD1	TRBJ1-5	NA	TRBV6-5	TGTGCCAGCAGTTCCCCCGGGACAGGTAACAATCAGCCCCAGCATTTT	CASSSPGTGNNQPQHF
TRBD2	TRBJ2-2	few	TRBV5-1	TGCGCCAGCAGCTTGTCGCTAGCGGGAGTCACCGGGGAGCTGTTTTTT	CASSLSLAGVTGELFF
NA	TRBJ2-3	NA	TRBV4-1	TGCGCCAGCAGCCAAGATTCTACAGATACGCAGTATTTT	CASSQDSTDTQYF
TRBD1	TRBJ2-1	NA	TRBV2	TGTGCCAGCAGGAGACAGGGGGATGAGCAGTTCTTC	CASRRQGDEQFF
TRBD2	TRBJ2-3	once	TRBV30	TGTGCCTGGAGGCCGGGACTAGCGGGAGATACGCAGTATTTT	CAWRPGLAGDTQYF
NA	TRBJ1-5	NA	TRBV27	TGTGCCAGCAGTTTATCGAGGAGCAATCAGCCCCAGCATTTT	CASSLSRSNQPQHF
TRBD1	TRBJ2-7	NA	TRBV9	TGTGCCAGCAGCGTCGGGACAGGGGTGCTCGAGCAGTACTTC	CASSVGTGVLEQYF
TRBD1	TRBJ2-5	NA	TRBV5-4	TGTGCCAGCGCCGTGGGTCCCAGGACAGGGCTGGGGGAGACCCAGTACTTC	CASAVGPRTGLGETQYF
TRBD1	TRBJ1-1	NA	TRBV11-2	TGTGCCAGCAGCCCAGCAACAGGGGGTGAAGCTTTCTTT	CASSPATGGEAFF
TRBD1	TRBJ2-7	once	TRBV6-5	TGTGCCAGCAGTTTGAAACAGGGGGCCTCCTACGAGCAGTACTTC	CASSLKQGASYEQYF
NA	TRBJ2-5	once	TRBV29-1	TGCAGCGTTACCGGTGGAGAGACCCAGTACTTC	CSVTGGETQYF
TRBD2	TRBJ2-2	NA	TRBV4-2	TGTGCCAGCAGCCAAGACCCACTAGCGGGAGGGGATGGGGAGCTGTTTTTT	CASSQDPLAGGDGELFF
TRBD1	TRBJ1-3	few	TRBV5-1	TGCGCCAGCAGCCCACAGACAGGGGCTGGAAACACCATATATTTT	CASSPQTGAGNTIYF
TRBD2	TRBJ2-5	NA	TRBV6-5	TGTGCCAGCAGTTACCGCCCGGGAGGAACCCAGTACTTC	CASSYRPGGTQYF
TRBD1	TRBJ2-7	NA	TRBV11-1	TGTGCCAGCAGCCTACAGGGGAACGAGCAGTACTTC	CASSLQGNEQYF
NA	TRBJ1-2	NA	TRBV28	TGTGCCAGCAGACCAGGTGGCTATGGCTACACCTTC	CASRPGGYGYTF
TRBD1	TRBJ1-1	NA	TRBV5-1	TGCGCCAGCAGCCAGCGGGACAGGGGGTTGGTGGGCACTGAAGCTTTCTTT	CASSQRDRGLVGTEAFF
NA	TRBJ2-7	NA	TRBV11-2	TGTGCCAGCAGCTTAAAGCTAGCCGGGATTTACGAGCAGTACTTC	CASSLKLAGIYEQYF
TRBD2	TRBJ2-1	NA	TRBV10-1	TGCGCCAGCAGTGAATACGTAGCGGGAATCAATGAGCAGTTCTTC	CASSEYVAGINEQFF
NA	TRBJ2-2	NA	TRBV5-1	TGCGCCAGCAGCTGGAACCAGGGGAACGGGGAGCTGTTTTTT	CASSWNQGNGELFF
TRBD1	TRBJ1-3	NA	TRBV4-1	TGCGCCAGCAGCCAAGGACAGGGTGACACCATATATTTT	CASSQGQGDTIYF
TRBD1	TRBJ1-1	NA	TRBV28	TGTGCCAGCAGTTACCGGGACAGAAGGGAAGCTTTCTTT	CASSYRDRREAFF
NA	TRBJ2-1	few	TRBV7-3	TGTGCCAGCAGCCAAGGACATCAGTCCGATGAGCAGTTCTTC	CASSQGHQSDEQFF
TRBD1	TRBJ1-6	NA	TRBV28	TGTGCCAGCAGTTTCCCCGCGGACAGGGATAATTCACCCCTCCACTTT	CASSFPADRDNSPLHF
NA	TRBJ1-1	NA	TRBV14	TGTGCCAGCAGCCAAGATCTGACAGACACTGAAGCTTTCTTT	CASSQDLTDTEAFF
TRBD1	TRBJ1-2	many	TRBV2	TGTGCCAGCTCTGCGGGACAGCGCTACACCTTC	CASSAGQRYTF
TRBD1	TRBJ1-5	NA	TRBV27	TGTGCCAGCAGCCTACAGGGGGCGAGTAATCAGCCCCAGCATTTT	CASSLQGASNQPQHF
NA	TRBJ2-7	NA	TRBV11-2	TGTGCCAGCAGCTTAGCTCGTACAGCCTCCTACGAGCAGTACTTC	CASSLARTASYEQYF
TRBD1	TRBJ1-5	NA	TRBV28	TGTGCCATCGAACCTCACAGGGGTGGTCAGCCCCAGCATTTT	CAIEPHRGGQPQHF
TRBD1	TRBJ2-1	NA	TRBV18	TGTGCCAGCTCACGCACGACAGGGAGCAATGAGCAGTTCTTC	CASSRTTGSNEQFF
NA	TRBJ2-1	NA	TRBV19	TGTGCCAGTAGTCCACGTGCGGGTGAGCAGTTCTTC	CASSPRAGEQFF